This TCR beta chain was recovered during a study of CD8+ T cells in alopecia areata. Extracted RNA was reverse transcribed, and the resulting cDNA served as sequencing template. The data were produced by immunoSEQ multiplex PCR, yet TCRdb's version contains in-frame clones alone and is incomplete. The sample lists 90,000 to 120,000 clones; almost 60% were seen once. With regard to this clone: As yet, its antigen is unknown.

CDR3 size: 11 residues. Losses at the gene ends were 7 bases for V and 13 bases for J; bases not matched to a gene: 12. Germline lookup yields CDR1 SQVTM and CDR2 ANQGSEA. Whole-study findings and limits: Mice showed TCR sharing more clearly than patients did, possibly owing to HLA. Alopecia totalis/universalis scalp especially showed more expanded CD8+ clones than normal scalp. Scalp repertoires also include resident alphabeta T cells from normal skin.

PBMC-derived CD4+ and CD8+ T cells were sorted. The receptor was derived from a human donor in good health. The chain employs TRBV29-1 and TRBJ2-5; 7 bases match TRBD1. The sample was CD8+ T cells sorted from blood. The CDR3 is CSGQGTGQTYF. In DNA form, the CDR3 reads TGCAGCGGCCAAGGTACGGGACAGACGTACTTC.